These 14 T cell receptor beta chains share one sample of origin, sequenced in a study of PD-L1 blockade in urothelial cancer. Time point defined: pretreatment peripheral blood. The data were produced by immunoSEQ multiplex PCR, yet TCRdb's version contains in-frame clones alone and is incomplete. The profile shows 85,000 to 90,000 clones, over 65% of them singletons. Sequencing used PBMCs, obtained around atezolizumab (anti-PD-L1) treatment. These receptors originate from a man in his sixties with urothelial cancer.

The rearrangement joins TRBV19 to TRBJ1-1; maybe TRBD1 (5 bases). V lost 6 bases, J lost 4 bases, and 21 bases lay in between. Per the germline V gene, CDR1 is LNHDA and CDR2 is SQIVND (reference sequence). CDR3 length equals 16 residues. The CDR3 region is CASRPLEAGRVTEAFF. The CDR3 coding sequence is TGTGCCAGTAGGCCTCTTGAAGCGGGGCGGGTCACTGAAGCTTTCTTT.

The chain combines TRBV7-2 with TRBJ2-5, with no clear D. Deletions cut 5 bases from V and 7 bases from J, with 17 bases between. In germline, CDR1 is SGHTA, CDR2 FQGNSA. The CDR3 contains 14 residues. The CDR3 DNA is TGTGCCAGCAGCCCGACTGAGGTTTTAGGGACCCAGTACTTC. Amino acid sequence: CASSPTEVLGTQYF. The full variable domain, completed using reference TRBV7-2 and TRBJ2-5, is GAGVSQSPSNKVTEKGKDVELRCDPISGHTALYWYRQSLGQGLEFLIYFQGNSAPDKSGLPSDRFSAERTGGSVSTLTIQRTQQEDSAVYLCASSPTEVLGTQYFGPGTRLLVL.

The V gene is TRBV27, the J gene TRBJ1-5; D not certain. The CDR3 runs to 13 residues. In germline, CDR1 is MNHEY, CDR2 SMNVEV (reference sequence). Trimming took 0 bases from V and 6 from J, leaving 6 bases between them. CDR3 in DNA: TGTGCCAGCAGTTTATCTCCTGTTCAGCCCCAGCATTTT. It encodes CASSLSPVQPQHF.

The chain joins TRBV28 to TRBJ2-3; 7 positions agree with TRBD1. The germline V gene encodes CDR1 MDHEN and CDR2 SYDVKM. The CDR3 extends over 14 amino acids. After removal of 5 bases from V and 8 bases from J, the junction contained 10 bases not matched to a gene. The CDR3: CASSGTVGVITQYF. The DNA of the CDR3 is TGTGCCAGCAGTGGGACAGTGGGGGTAATTACGCAGTATTTT.

The chain carries TRBV15 and TRBJ1-5, with TRBD1 as a possible D gene (6 bases). V was trimmed by 1 base and J by 3 bases, leaving 10 bases between them. This CDR3 spans 15 amino acids. From germline, CDR1 is LNHNV and CDR2 YYDKDF (reference sequence). The CDR3 sequence: CATSRGGGANQPQHF. CDR3 DNA sequence: TGTGCCACCAGCAGAGGAGGGGGAGCCAATCAGCCCCAGCATTTT.

V gene TRBV29-1 combines with J gene TRBJ2-3, with a tentative D call TRBD2 (6 bases). In germline, CDR1 is SQVTM, CDR2 ANQGSEA. The CDR3 has 12 residues. Trimming took off 6 bases at V and 2 bases at J, with 9 bases between the two ends. The CDR3 region is CSVWDFTDTQYF. The CDR3 region has the DNA TGCAGCGTCTGGGACTTCACAGATACGCAGTATTTT.

Written as DNA, the CDR3 is TGCGCCAGCAGCTTGGACCGGGACAACTACGAGCAGTACTTC. This encodes CASSLDRDNYEQYF. The chain uses TRBV5-1 and TRBJ2-7; TRBD1 is a possible D gene (6 bases). In germline, CDR1 is SGHRS, CDR2 YFSETQ. The CDR3 has 14 amino acids. The V gene lost 0 bases and the J gene lost 3 bases, with 10 bases spanning the gap.

The chain couples TRBV6-5 to TRBJ2-7, with a possible D match to TRBD1 (7 bases). The ends were cut back, 5 bases at V and 4 bases at J, with 18 bases in the middle. The CDR3 loop spans 15 amino acids. Germline-derived CDR1 and CDR2 are MNHEY and SVGAGI. The CDR3 bases are TGTGCCAGCAGTGCCCAGGGGGGCCCAGGATACGAGCAGTACTTC. Residues: CASSAQGGPGYEQYF.

V and J are TRBV7-2 and TRBJ2-1; 9 bases are shared with TRBD2. The CDR3 spans 17 residues. Losses at the gene ends were 1 base for V and 3 bases for J; bases not matched to a gene: 7. CDR1 is SGHTA, CDR2 FQGNSA, per germline. The CDR3 bases are TGTGCCAGCAGCTTAGTGTTAGCGGGAGAATTCTACAATGAGCAGTTCTTC. It codes for CASSLVLAGEFYNEQFF.

The V and J genes are TRBV7-6 and TRBJ1-3; no clear D gene. This CDR3 is built from 13 residues. The V end was cut by 5 bases, the J end by 2 bases, with 7 bases between. Germline CDR1 reads SGHVS; CDR2 reads FNYEAQ. In nucleotides, the CDR3 is TGTGCCAGCAGCCCATCTACTGGAAACACCATATATTTT. Translation gives CASSPSTGNTIYF.

The rearrangement links TRBV7-3 to TRBJ2-2; D might be TRBD1 (6 bases). The CDR3 loop spans 15 amino acids. Germline V lookup: CDR1 SGHTA, CDR2 FQGTGA. Between the trimmed V and J ends, which lost 5 bases and 5 bases, there was a span of 15 bases. The CDR3 coding sequence is TGTGCCAGCAGCCCCAGAACAGGGAAGACCGGGGAGCTGTTTTTT. Translating gives CASSPRTGKTGELFF.

This clone was observed once. The rearrangement uses TRBV27 and TRBJ2-5; 7 bases align to TRBD1. J gave up 7 bases and V 4 bases, and 9 bases lay outside the gene matches. Per the germline V gene, CDR1 is MNHEY and CDR2 is SMNVEV (reference sequence). There are 14 residues in the CDR3. This CDR3 reads CASSWDRFSGTQYF. In nucleotides, the CDR3 is TGTGCCAGCAGTTGGGACAGATTTAGTGGGACCCAGTACTTC.

This clone was counted a few times. V gene TRBV6-5 combines with J gene TRBJ1-1; TRBD1 agrees at 7 bases. The J segment lost 3 bases and the V segment lost 0 bases, leaving 4 bases of the junction unmatched. Looked up from germline, CDR1 is MNHEY and CDR2 is SVGAGI. The CDR3 contains 15 residues. The CDR3 region is CASSYSSTGDTEAFF. The CDR3 DNA reads as TGTGCCAGCAGTTACTCGTCCACAGGGGACACTGAAGCTTTCTTT.

This clone was seen just once. The chain couples TRBV19 to TRBJ1-6; maybe TRBD1 (6 bases). Germline CDR1 LNHDA, CDR2 SQIVND (reference sequence). This CDR3 is built from 13 residues. V lost 8 bases and J lost 12, with 17 bases in between. The CDR3 bases are TGTGCCAGTGGAGGCCAGGGGAATGGACCCCTCCACTTT. Translating it yields CASGGQGNGPLHF.